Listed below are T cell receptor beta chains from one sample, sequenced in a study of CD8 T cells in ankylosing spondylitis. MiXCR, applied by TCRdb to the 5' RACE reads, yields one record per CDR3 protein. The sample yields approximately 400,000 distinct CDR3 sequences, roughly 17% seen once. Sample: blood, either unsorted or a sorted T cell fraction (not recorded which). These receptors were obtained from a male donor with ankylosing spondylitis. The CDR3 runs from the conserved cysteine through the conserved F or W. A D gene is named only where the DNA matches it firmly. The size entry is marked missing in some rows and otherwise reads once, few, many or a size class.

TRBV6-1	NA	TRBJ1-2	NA	TGTGCCAGCAGAAGAGGGGACACCCCTAACTATGGCTACACCTTC	CASRRGDTPNYGYTF
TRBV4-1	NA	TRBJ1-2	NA	TGCGCCAGCAGCCAGCAGGAGGGGTATGGCTACACCTTC	CASSQQEGYGYTF
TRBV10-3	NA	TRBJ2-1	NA	TGTGCCAATCCGGACGTGACAAATGAGCAGTTCTTC	CANPDVTNEQFF
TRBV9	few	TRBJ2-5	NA	TGTGCCAGCAGCGTAGACATATGGGGGGACACCCAAGAGACCCAGTACTTC	CASSVDIWGDTQETQYF
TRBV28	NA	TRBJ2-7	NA	TGTGCCAGCAGTTTACCCTACCACGGTAGCTCCTACGAGCAGTACTTC	CASSLPYHGSSYEQYF
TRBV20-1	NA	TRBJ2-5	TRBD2	TGCAGTGCTAGCCCTAGACTAGCGGGGGGCGGCCAGTACTTC	CSASPRLAGGGQYF
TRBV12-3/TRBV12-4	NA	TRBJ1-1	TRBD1	TGTGCCAGCAGTTCCGGTGGGGACAGGGCCCTCACTGAAGCTTTCTTT	CASSSGGDRALTEAFF
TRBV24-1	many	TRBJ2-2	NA	TGTGCCACCAGCCCTTCCGGGGCAAAGAACACCGGGGAGCTGTTTTTT	CATSPSGAKNTGELFF
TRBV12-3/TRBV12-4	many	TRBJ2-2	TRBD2	TGTGCCAGCAGTCCCTGGACTAGGGCCACCGGGGAGCTGTTTTTT	CASSPWTRATGELFF
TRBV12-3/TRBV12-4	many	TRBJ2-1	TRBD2	TGTGCCAGCAGTCCCCGGACTAGCGGGAGGAATGAGCAGTTCTTC	CASSPRTSGRNEQFF
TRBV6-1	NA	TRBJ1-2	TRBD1	TGTGCCAGCAGGGAAGATGACAGGGGGGACTATGGCTACACCTTC	CASREDDRGDYGYTF
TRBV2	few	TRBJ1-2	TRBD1	TGTGCCAGCAGGGTACGACAGGGGGCTAGAGGCTACACCTTC	CASRVRQGARGYTF
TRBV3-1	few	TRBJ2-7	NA	TGTGCCAGCAGCAGAGAGGGACGGGACTCCTACGAGCAGTACTTC	CASSREGRDSYEQYF
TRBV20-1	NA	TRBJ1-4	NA	TGCAGTGCTAGCGGCGCTGGTACCGAAAAACTGTTTTTT	CSASGAGTEKLFF
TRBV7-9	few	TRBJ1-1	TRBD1	TGTGCCAGCAGACACACAGGGGGGGTGAACACTGAAGCTTTCTTT	CASRHTGGVNTEAFF
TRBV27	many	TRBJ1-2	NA	TGTGCCAGCAGTACAACCGGGCCCACGGGGAACTATGGCTACACCTTC	CASSTTGPTGNYGYTF
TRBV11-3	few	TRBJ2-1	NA	TGTGCCAGCAGCTTTTCCCCATTCGGGGAAAATGAGCAGTTCTTC	CASSFSPFGENEQFF
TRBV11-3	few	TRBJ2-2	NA	TGTGCCAGCAGCTTAGCAACTAGCACCGGGGAGCTGTTTTTT	CASSLATSTGELFF
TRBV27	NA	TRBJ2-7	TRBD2	TGTGCCAGCCCGGGCGGCGGGAGCTACTCCACCTACGAGCAGTACTTC	CASPGGGSYSTYEQYF
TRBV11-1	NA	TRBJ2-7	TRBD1	TGTGCCAGCAGCCGGACCGGGACAGGGTTATTACACGCGGCCTACGAGCAGTACTTC	CASSRTGTGLLHAAYEQYF
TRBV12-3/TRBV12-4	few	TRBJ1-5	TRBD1	TGTGCCAGCAGTGACAGGGAGTATAGCAATCAGCCCCAGCATTTT	CASSDREYSNQPQHF
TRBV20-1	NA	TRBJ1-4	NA	TGCAGTGCATCAGGGGTTGAAAAACTGTTTTTT	CSASGVEKLFF
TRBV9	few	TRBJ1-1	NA	TGTGCCAGCAGCGCTTCCTCCGGCGGGGCCGGCACTGAAGCTTTCTTT	CASSASSGGAGTEAFF
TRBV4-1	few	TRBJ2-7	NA	TGCGCCAGCAGCCCGGTACCCCCCTACGAGCAGTACTTC	CASSPVPPYEQYF
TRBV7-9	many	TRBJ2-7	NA	TGTGCCAGCAGCTTAGGGGACCTGTACGAGCAGTACTTC	CASSLGDLYEQYF
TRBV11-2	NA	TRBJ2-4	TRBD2	TGTGCCAGCAGCTTAGAGTCTAGCGGGGGGGGGAGGAACATTCAGTACTTC	CASSLESSGGGRNIQYF
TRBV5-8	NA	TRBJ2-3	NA	TGTGCCAGCAGCTTCGTTTGGGGGGCGCGGACAGATACGCAGTATTTT	CASSFVWGARTDTQYF
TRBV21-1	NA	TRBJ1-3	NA	TGTGCCAGAAAGGTTGGCACCCGCTCTGGAAACACCATATATTTT	CARKVGTRSGNTIYF
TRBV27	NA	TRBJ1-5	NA	TGTGCCAGCAGTTCCGTGCTGGGGCAGCCCCAGCATTTT	CASSSVLGQPQHF
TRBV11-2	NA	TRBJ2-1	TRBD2	TGTGCCAGCAGCTCAGGGACTAAATACAATGAGCAGTTCTTC	CASSSGTKYNEQFF
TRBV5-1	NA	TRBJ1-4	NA	TGCGCCAGCAGCTATGGAGCGGAGGAGGAAAAACTGTTTTTT	CASSYGAEEEKLFF
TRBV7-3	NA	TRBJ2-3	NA	TGTGCCAGCAGCTTATCGGAGCGGGGCACAGATACGCAGTATTTT	CASSLSERGTDTQYF
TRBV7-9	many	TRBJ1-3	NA	TGTGCCAGCAGCTTAGAGGGGGTACTCTCTGGAAACACCATATATTTT	CASSLEGVLSGNTIYF
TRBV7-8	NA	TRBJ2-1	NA	TGTGCCAGCAGCTCCCAGGCCCTAAATGAGCAGTTCTTC	CASSSQALNEQFF
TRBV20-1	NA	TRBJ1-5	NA	TGCAGTGCTAGAACATACCCGGACAGCCGGGAGCCCCAGCATTTT	CSARTYPDSREPQHF
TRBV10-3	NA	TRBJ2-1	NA	TGTGCCATCAGTGAGTCTAGCGGCGCCTACAATGAGCAGTTCTTC	CAISESSGAYNEQFF
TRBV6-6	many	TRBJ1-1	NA	TGTGCCAGCAGTTATGGCATGAACACTGAAGCTTTCTTT	CASSYGMNTEAFF
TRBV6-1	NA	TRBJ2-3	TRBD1	TGTGCCAGCAGTCCGGGACAGGGAGGAGAAGCGGATACGCAGTATTTT	CASSPGQGGEADTQYF
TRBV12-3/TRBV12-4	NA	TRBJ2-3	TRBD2	TGTGCCTGCACTAGACTAGCGGGTTCAGATACGCAGTATTTT	CACTRLAGSDTQYF
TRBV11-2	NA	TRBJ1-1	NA	TGTGCCAGCAGCTTAGACGGAAAGGGAGCTGGAGCTTTCTTT	CASSLDGKGAGAFF
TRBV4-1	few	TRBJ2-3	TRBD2	TGCGCCAGCAGCCAAACGGGACTAGCCTCCGATACGCAGTATTTT	CASSQTGLASDTQYF
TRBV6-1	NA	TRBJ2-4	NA	TGTGCCATCCAGGGGTCTTTGGCCAAAAACATTCAGTACTTC	CAIQGSLAKNIQYF